This entry concerns a single T cell receptor beta chain. Its target antigen remains unknown. Base qualities are missing; no much larger clone stands one base away. This record belongs to a study of T cells after yellow fever vaccination (dated by TCRdb to between 2019 and 2020). With respect to the entire study: The SMART-Seq v4 Ultra Low Input RNA kit was used to prepare libraries from fractions with low cell numbers. To follow T-cell clones before and after both primary and booster YFV17D yellow fever vaccination, bulk TCR alpha and beta repertoires underwent longitudinal sequencing. Two healthy male donors made up the cohort, one aged 18 to 29 years and the other aged 30 to 40 years. Blood samples were taken at several timepoints before and after primary and secondary immunization, and bulk PBMC replicates and cell subsets were isolated. General findings and caveats noted by the study authors: Computational filtering was needed because FACS-sorted repertoires could contain abundant contaminating clonotypes from the bulk population. Because only a couple of donors were included in the study, the extent to which the findings can be generalized is limited. A small share of clonotypes occurred in both CD4 and CD8 compartments, likely arising from convergent recombination. Most clones expanded after primary vaccination were re-detected after the booster (around 96% of CD4 and 80% to 90% of CD8), suggesting broad memory maintenance. The secondary T-cell response was weaker than the primary response but faster, peaking on day 5 instead of day 15.

This specimen's treatment or condition label, interpreted: live attenuated yellow fever vaccine strain. A standard Ficoll-Paque protocol was used to isolate PBMCs from peripheral blood. Dynabeads CD4 and CD8 positive selection kits were used to isolate the CD4 and CD8 T-cell fractions. RNA was extracted with TriZol from bulk PBMCs, CD4 and CD8 fractions, and dextramer-positive and dextramer-negative fractions. Sequencer: Illumina NovaSeq 6000. TCR cDNA was synthesized by 5'RACE template switching, which introduced a universal primer site and unique molecular identifiers. Priming for cDNA synthesis came from both the TCR alpha and TCR beta constant segments. Library amplification used two PCR steps, and the second PCR step added sample barcodes and sequencing adapters. Sequencing of the libraries was done on either Illumina HiSeq 2500 (2x100 bp) or NovaSeq (2x150 bp). The study's processing was this. MIGEC handled demultiplexing of reads and collapsing into UMI consensus sequences, while MiXCR performed V(D)J alignment. Vaccine-responding clonotypes were defined with edgeR using replicate PBMC samples, requiring FDR below 0.01 and a log2 fold change above 5 up to day 15. Each bulk clonotype received a CD4 or CD8 identity based on whether the sequenced CD4 or CD8 repertoire contained that clonotype at higher abundance. The public sequencing data were trimmed at Q25 with fastp and processed into clonotypes with MiXCR by TCRdb, which kept only in-frame beta chains. Under each unique CDR3 protein, matching rows form one entry showing the most common genes and DNA. V and J calls and clone size were set by TCRdb, not the authors. The sample table lists some 300,000 distinct CDR3 sequences, less than 9.5% of them with a count of one. The ten largest clones add up to about 3.7% of the sample.

V has 2 bases trimmed and J has 6 bases trimmed; junction bases matching no gene number 14. Including the terminal cysteine and phenylalanine, the CDR3 comprises 18 residues. Only the CDR3 portion is preserved as DNA: 54 bases, with reading frame beginning at the first base. According to the germline V gene (reference sequence), CDR1 reads SEHNR and CDR2 reads FQNEAQ. The rearrangement joined TRBV7-9 to TRBJ2-2, with 8 bases matching TRBD2. The material was CD4+ T cells sorted from PBMCs, obtained 5 days after the yellow fever booster vaccination. This receptor was taken from a man aged 18 to 29 who received the YFV17D yellow fever vaccine. The DNA sequence is TGTGCCAGCAGCTTATTGCGGGGGGCGAACACTAACCCCGGGGAGCTGTTTTTT. Its protein product is CASSLLRGANTNPGELFF. The CDR3, completed at both ends by the reference TRBV7-9 and TRBJ2-2 genes, gives the full variable domain DTGVSQNPRHKITKRGQNVTFRCDPISEHNRLYWYRQTLGQGPEFLTYFQNEAQLEKSRLLSDRFSAERPKGSFSTLEIQRTEQGDSAMYLCASSLLRGANTNPGELFFGEGSRLTVL.